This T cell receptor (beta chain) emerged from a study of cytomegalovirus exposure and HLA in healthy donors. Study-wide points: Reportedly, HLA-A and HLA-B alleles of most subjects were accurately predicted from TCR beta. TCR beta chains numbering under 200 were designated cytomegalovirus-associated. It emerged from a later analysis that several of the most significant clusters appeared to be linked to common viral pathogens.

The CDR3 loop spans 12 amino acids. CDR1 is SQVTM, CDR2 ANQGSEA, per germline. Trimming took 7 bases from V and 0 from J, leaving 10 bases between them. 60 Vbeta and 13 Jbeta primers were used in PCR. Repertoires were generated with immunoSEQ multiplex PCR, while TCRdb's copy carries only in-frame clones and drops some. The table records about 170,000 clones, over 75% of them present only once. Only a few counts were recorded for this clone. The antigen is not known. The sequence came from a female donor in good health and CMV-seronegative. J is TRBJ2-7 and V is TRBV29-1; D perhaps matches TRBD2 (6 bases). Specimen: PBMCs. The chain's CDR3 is CSGAGSSYEQYF. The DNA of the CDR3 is TGCAGCGGGGCCGGGAGCTCCTACGAGCAGTACTTC.